This is a list of T cell receptor beta chains from one sample in a study of shared clonotypes between healthy human individuals. This table comes from immunoSEQ multiplex PCR, and its TCRdb copy is limited to in-frame clones, with some not included. The sample yields roughly 1,800,000 clones, around 96% seen once. Input material: naive CD8+ T cells sorted from blood. The receptors stem from a man between 18 and 35 years old in good health. Each CDR3 is given with its conserved first and last residue. Expanded clones are given a class, and other clones once, few, many or no size at all.

CDR3 protein,V gene,clone size
CASGRHEYNSPLHF,TRBV9,.
CASSDPAGVGSPLHF,TRBV6-1,.
CASSLRDRFPYEQYF,TRBV28,.
CASSQVLSAGDLGEKLFF,TRBV4-1,.
CAISTGGNQPQHF,TRBV10-3,.
CASRGANEQYF,TRBV12-2,.
CASSYQQGSSGNTIYF,TRBV6-5,once
CASSVGLAVHSYEQYF,TRBV9,.
CASSFNRIYEQYF,TRBV5-4,.
CASSLGAEAFF,TRBV28,once
CASPPRDRGSQETQYF,TRBV7-9,.
CASSSGPSLRWGTEAFF,TRBV13,.
CASSIGASGHYEQYF,TRBV19,.
CASSPLGGYEQYF,TRBV27,.
CASSPSSTNEKLFF,TRBV7-9,once
CASSSGEGTGYEQYF,TRBV7-9,.
CASSETWGNTEAFF,TRBV6-1,.
CASSLRGEETQYF,TRBV5-6,.
CASTGLEKTQYF,TRBV2,.
CASSLEGQGWVLQPQHF,TRBV28,.
CASTAVTGELFF,TRBV6-5,.
CAIGGDSYEQYF,TRBV2,.
CASSPSGTGLKTEAFF,TRBV7-9,.
CASSQGRTGDRNHNEQFF,TRBV4-3,.
CASSPLVLGAYGYTF,TRBV2,.
CASSLAGQGAKETQYF,TRBV7-9,once
CASSPPSLTDTQYF,TRBV27,.
CASVDGVPAEFF,TRBV6-1,.
CASSEARTKTANTEAFF,TRBV6-1,.
CASSQGLAGDGTDTQYF,TRBV4-3,.
CASSIDPEAYEQYF,TRBV19,.
CAWSVAGTEAFF,TRBV30,.
CASSLDRQGYTGELFF,TRBV7-9,.
CASSEGQGANSPLHF,TRBV27,few
CAISAAGGSYEQYF,TRBV10-3,.
CSVVKDSKETQYF,TRBV29-1,.
CASSRTMERGGADTQYF,TRBV27,.
CASSQDPGEGSPLHF,TRBV4-1,.
CASSSSWTSGREPGLDEQFF,TRBV11-3,.
CATPYVCTQYF,TRBV11-3,.
CASSPGTVYEQYF,TRBV27,.
CASSPSLGDGYTF,TRBV27,.
CASNPWSSERETQYF,TRBV7-9,.
CASSFYREADTEAFF,TRBV5-1,.
CASRWTSYEQYF,TRBV27,.
CASRGSGSSYEQYF,TRBV10-2,.
CASSFDRYEQYF,TRBV6-1,.
CASSIQREYNEQYF,TRBV19,.
CASSWPGQGALLPGYTF,TRBV7-3,.
CASSSFQGGYEQYF,TRBV27,.
CASSPGTSGETQYF,TRBV4-1,.
CAWSPTGGSYEQYF,TRBV30,.
CASSIGQGVYEQFF,TRBV19,.
CASSQDQGVQPQHF,TRBV4-2,.
CASSWNSGQGTPGELFF,TRBV27,.